This entry describes one T cell receptor beta chain. V was trimmed by 5 bases and J by 4 bases, leaving 12 bases between them. CDR3 length equals 14 residues. Per germline, CDR1 LNHDA and CDR2 SQIVND (reference sequence). Researchers amplified the TCR beta CDR3 regions from RNA transcripts. A first-round RT-PCR of the TCR CDR3 used the HTBI primer set. One entry per CDR3 protein results from TCRdb running MiXCR on the multiplex PCR reads. The table includes about 350,000 distinct CDR3 sequences, roughly 13% detected once. The record originates from a study of T cells in Graves' hyperthyroidism and ophthalmopathy. Across 18 months, stable Graves' hyperthyroidism was marked by no progression to ophthalmopathy. Newly diagnosed patients aged 18 to 65 had hyperthyroidism of under 2 months' duration. From roughly 9.2 ml of fresh peripheral blood, PBMCs were isolated.

The rearrangement uses TRBV19 and TRBJ1-5, with D perhaps matching TRBD1 (5 bases). This receptor was obtained from a woman in her thirties with Graves' hyperthyroidism. The specimen sequenced was blood. The CDR3: CASSYGTINQPQHF. The CDR3 DNA follows: TGTGCCAGTAGTTATGGGACCATTAATCAGCCCCAGCATTTT.